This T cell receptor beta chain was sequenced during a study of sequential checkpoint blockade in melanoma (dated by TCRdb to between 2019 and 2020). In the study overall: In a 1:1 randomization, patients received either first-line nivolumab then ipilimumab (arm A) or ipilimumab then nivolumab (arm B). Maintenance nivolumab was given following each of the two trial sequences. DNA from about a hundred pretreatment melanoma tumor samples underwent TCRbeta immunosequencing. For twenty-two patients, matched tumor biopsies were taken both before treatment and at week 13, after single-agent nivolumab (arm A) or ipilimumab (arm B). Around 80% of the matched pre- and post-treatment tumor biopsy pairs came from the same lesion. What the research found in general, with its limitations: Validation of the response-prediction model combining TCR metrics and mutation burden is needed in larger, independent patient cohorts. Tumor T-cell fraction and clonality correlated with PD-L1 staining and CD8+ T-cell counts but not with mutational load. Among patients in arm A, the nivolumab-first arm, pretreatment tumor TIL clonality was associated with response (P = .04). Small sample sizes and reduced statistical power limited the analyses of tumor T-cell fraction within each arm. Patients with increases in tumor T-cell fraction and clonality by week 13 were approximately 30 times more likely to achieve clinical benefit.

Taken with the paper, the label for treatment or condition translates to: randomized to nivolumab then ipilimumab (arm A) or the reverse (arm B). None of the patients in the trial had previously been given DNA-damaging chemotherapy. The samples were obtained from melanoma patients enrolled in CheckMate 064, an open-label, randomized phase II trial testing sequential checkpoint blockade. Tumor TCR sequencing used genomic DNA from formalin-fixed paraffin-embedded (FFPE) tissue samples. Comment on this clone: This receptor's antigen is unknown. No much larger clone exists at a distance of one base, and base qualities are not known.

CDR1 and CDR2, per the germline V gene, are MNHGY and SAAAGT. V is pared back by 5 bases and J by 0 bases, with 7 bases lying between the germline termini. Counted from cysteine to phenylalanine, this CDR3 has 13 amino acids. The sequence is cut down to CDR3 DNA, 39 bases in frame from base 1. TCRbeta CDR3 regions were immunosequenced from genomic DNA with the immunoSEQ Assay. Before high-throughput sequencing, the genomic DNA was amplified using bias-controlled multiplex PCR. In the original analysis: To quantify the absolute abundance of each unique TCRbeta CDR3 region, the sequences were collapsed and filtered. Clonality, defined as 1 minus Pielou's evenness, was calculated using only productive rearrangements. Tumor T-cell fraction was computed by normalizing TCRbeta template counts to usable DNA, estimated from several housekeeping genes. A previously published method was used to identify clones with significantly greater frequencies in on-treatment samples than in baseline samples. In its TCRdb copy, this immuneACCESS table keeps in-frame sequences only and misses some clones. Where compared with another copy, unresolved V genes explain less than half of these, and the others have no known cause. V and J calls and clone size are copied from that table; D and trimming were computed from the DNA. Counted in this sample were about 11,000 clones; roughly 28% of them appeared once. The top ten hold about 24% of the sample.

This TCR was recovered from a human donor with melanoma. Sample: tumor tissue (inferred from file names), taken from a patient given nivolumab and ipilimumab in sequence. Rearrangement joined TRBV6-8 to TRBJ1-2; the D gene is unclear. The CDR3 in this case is CASSETTNYGYTF. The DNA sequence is TGTGCCAGCAGTGAGACAACTAACTATGGCTACACCTTC.